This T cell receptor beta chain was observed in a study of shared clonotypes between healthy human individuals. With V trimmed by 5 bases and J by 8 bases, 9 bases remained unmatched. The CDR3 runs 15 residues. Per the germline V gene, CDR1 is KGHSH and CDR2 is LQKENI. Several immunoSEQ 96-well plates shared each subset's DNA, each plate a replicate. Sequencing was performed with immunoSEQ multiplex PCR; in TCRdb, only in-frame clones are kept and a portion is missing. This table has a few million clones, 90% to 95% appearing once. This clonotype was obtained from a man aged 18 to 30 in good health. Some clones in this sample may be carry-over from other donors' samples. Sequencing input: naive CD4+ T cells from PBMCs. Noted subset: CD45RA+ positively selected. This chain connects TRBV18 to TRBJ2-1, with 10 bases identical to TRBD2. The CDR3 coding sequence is TGTGCCAGCTCAGCGGGACTAGCGATGGGAGATGAGCAGTTCTTC. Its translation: CASSAGLAMGDEQFF.